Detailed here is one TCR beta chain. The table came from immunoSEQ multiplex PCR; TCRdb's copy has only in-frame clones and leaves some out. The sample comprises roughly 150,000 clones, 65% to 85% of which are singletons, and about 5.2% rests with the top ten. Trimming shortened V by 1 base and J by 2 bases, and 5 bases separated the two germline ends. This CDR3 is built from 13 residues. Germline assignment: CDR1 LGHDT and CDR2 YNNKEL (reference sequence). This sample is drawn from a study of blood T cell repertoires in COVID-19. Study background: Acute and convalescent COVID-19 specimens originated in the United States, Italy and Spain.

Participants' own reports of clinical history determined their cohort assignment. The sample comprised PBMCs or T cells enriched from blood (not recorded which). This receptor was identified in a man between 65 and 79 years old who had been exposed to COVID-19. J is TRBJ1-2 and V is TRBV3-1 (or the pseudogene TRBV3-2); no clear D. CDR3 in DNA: TGTGCCAGCAGCCAAGGGCCGAACTATGGCTACACCTTC. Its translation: CASSQGPNYGYTF.